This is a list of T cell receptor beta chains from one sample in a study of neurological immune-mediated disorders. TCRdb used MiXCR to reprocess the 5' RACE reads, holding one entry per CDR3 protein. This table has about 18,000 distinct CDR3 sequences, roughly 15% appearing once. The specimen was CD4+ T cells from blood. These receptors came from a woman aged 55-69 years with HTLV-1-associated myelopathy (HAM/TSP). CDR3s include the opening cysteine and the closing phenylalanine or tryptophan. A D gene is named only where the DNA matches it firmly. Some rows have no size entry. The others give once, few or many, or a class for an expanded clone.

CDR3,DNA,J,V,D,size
CAIRDLAGGHHEQYFGPGTHTQYF,.,TRBJ2-3,TRBV10-3,.,.
CSATPGVAGGRVHSYEQYF,TGCAGTGCTACCCCCGGAGTAGCGGGAGGGCGGGTGCACTCCTACGAGCAGTACTTC,TRBJ2-7,TRBV20-1,TRBD2,many
CASGLLGLSGTEAFF,TGTGCTAGTGGTTTGTTAGGTCTATCGGGTACTGAAGCTTTCTTT,TRBJ1-1,TRBV12-5,.,many
CSAATGGSEQYF,TGCAGTGCAGCGACCGGGGGTTCCGAGCAGTACTTC,TRBJ2-7,TRBV20-1,.,many
CSVEGVGGPPDTQYF,TGCAGCGTTGAAGGAGTGGGAGGGCCCCCAGATACGCAGTATTTT,TRBJ2-3,TRBV29-1,TRBD2,.
CSASLGTRGINQPQHF,TGCAGTGCTAGTTTAGGGACGAGGGGGATCAATCAGCCCCAGCATTTT,TRBJ1-5,TRBV20-1,.,.
CASSPLGRNNNEQFF,TGCGCCAGCAGCCCCCTGGGAAGGAATAACAATGAGCAGTTCTTC,TRBJ2-1,TRBV5-1,.,many
CASSLAQETQYF,TGCGCCAGCAGCTTGGCCCAAGAGACCCAGTACTTC,TRBJ2-5,TRBV5-1,.,large
CASSSTDSYNEQFF,TGTGCCAGCAGTTCTACTGATTCCTACAATGAGCAGTTCTTC,TRBJ2-1,TRBV12-3/TRBV12-4,.,many
CASVPGLAGVHEQFF,TGCGCCAGCGTACCGGGACTAGCGGGAGTTCATGAGCAGTTCTTC,TRBJ2-1,TRBV5-1,TRBD2,many
CASSEYPYPGSIWEKLFF,TGTGCCAGCAGTGAATATCCCTACCCAGGGTCTATTTGGGAAAAACTGTTTTTT,TRBJ1-4,TRBV25-1,.,many
CASSPGTSGNTQYF,TGTGCCAGCAGCCCCGGGACTAGCGGGAATACGCAGTATTTT,TRBJ2-3,TRBV7-2,TRBD2,many
CASSLIGSSGNTIYF,TGTGCCAGCAGCTTAATCGGGAGCTCTGGAAACACCATATATTTT,TRBJ1-3,TRBV7-9,.,many
CASSKCRQGDRQLYGYTF,TGTGCCAGCAGCAAATGTCGGCAGGGGGACAGACAACTCTATGGCTACACCTTC,TRBJ1-2,TRBV21-1,.,many
CSVGGTVHSGNEQFF,TGCAGCGTTGGGGGCACAGTACACTCTGGCAATGAGCAGTTCTTC,TRBJ2-1,TRBV29-1,.,many
CASSFQTGGGNQPQHF,TGTGCCAGCAGCTTCCAGACAGGCGGAGGCAATCAGCCCCAGCATTTT,TRBJ1-5,TRBV7-9,.,medium-sized
CSVRGGVTEAFF,TGCAGCGTTAGGGGGGGGGTTACTGAAGCTTTCTTT,TRBJ1-1,TRBV29-1,.,many
CASSQDMFAGGVAKNIQYF,TGTGCCAGCAGCCAAGATATGTTCGCGGGGGGGGTAGCCAAAAACATTCAGTACTTC,TRBJ2-4,TRBV3-1,TRBD2,many
CASSQVAGYTDTQYF,TGCGCCAGCAGCCAAGTAGCGGGGTACACAGATACGCAGTATTTT,TRBJ2-3,TRBV4-3,TRBD2,many
CASNLAGGTEQFF,TGTGCCAGCAACTTAGCGGGAGGAACTGAGCAGTTCTTC,TRBJ2-1,TRBV25-1,TRBD2,many
CASSLKGDKNTEAFF,TGTGCCAGCAGCCTAAAAGGGGACAAGAACACTGAAGCTTTCTTT,TRBJ1-1,TRBV11-3,.,many
CSARVPGDTEAFF,TGCAGTGCTAGAGTGCCCGGTGACACTGAAGCTTTCTTT,TRBJ1-1,TRBV20-1,.,many
CASSFYICSARDLIKDTQYF,.,TRBJ2-3,TRBV5-1,.,few
CASSPSGTGGTGELFF,TGTGCCAGCTCACCCTCCGGGACAGGGGGCACCGGGGAGCTGTTTTTT,TRBJ2-2,TRBV18,TRBD1,many
CASSKVGGVTGELFF,TGTGCCAGCAGTAAAGTGGGGGGCGTGACCGGGGAGCTGTTTTTT,TRBJ2-2,TRBV7-8,.,many
CSAGAPGGLNTQYF,TGCAGTGCTGGAGCTCCGGGGGGATTGAATACGCAGTATTTT,TRBJ2-3,TRBV20-1,TRBD2,medium-sized
CASSPRGGGNTEAFF,TGTGCCAGCAGCCCACGGGGGGGGGGGAACACTGAAGCTTTCTTT,TRBJ1-1,TRBV7-2,.,many
CASSYKAGGPGTGELFF,TGTGCCAGCAGCTATAAGGCGGGAGGGCCTGGCACCGGGGAGCTGTTTTTT,TRBJ2-2,TRBV5-6,TRBD2,many
CASSLIGQETYEQYF,TGTGCCAGCAGCTTAATCGGACAGGAAACCTACGAGCAGTACTTC,TRBJ2-7,TRBV7-2,TRBD1,many
CASSKTTSGISYEQYF,TGCGCCAGCAGCAAAACGACTAGCGGGATATCCTACGAGCAGTACTTC,TRBJ2-7,TRBV5-1,TRBD2,medium-sized
CASIRGLQGLEQYF,TGTGCCAGCATCCGGGGGTTACAGGGTCTCGAGCAGTACTTC,TRBJ2-7,TRBV5-5,.,many
CASSLAGGRARDTQYF,TGCGCCAGCAGCTTGGCGGGCGGGAGGGCCAGAGATACGCAGTATTTT,TRBJ2-3,TRBV5-1,TRBD2,many
CASSQPGQGAANEQFF,TGTGCCAGCAGCCAACCGGGACAGGGGGCTGCAAATGAGCAGTTCTTC,TRBJ2-1,TRBV14,TRBD1,.
CAISEDGGNGRYTF,TGTGCCATCAGTGAAGACGGGGGGAACGGGCGGTACACCTTC,TRBJ1-2,TRBV10-3,.,few
CASSLEGQGWNTIYF,TGTGCCAGCAGCTTAGAGGGACAGGGGTGGAACACCATATATTTT,TRBJ1-3,TRBV7-9,TRBD1,many
CASSLSGANVLTF,TGCGCCAGCAGCTTGTCAGGGGCCAACGTCCTGACTTTC,TRBJ2-6,TRBV5-1,.,many
CASSWTGMAYEQYF,TGTGCCAGCAGTTGGACAGGGATGGCCTACGAGCAGTACTTC,TRBJ2-7,TRBV7-9,TRBD1,many
CAIRGGSSGNTIYF,TGTGCCATCAGGGGGGGGAGCTCTGGAAACACCATATATTTT,TRBJ1-3,TRBV10-3,.,many
CSASGYNSTLHF,TGCAGTGCTAGTGGGTACAATTCAACCCTCCACTTT,TRBJ1-6,TRBV20-1,.,.
CASSLFSYHLTSSNTGELFF,TGTGCCAGCAGCTTATTTTCCTACCATTTGACCTCATCGAACACCGGGGAGCTGTTTTTT,TRBJ2-2,TRBV7-9,.,many
CASSLTYSANTGELFF,TGTGCCAGCAGCTTAACTTACTCCGCGAACACCGGGGAGCTGTTTTTT,TRBJ2-2,TRBV7-7,.,many
CASSLTISTKNIQYF,TGTGCCAGCAGCTTGACCATATCCACCAAAAACATTCAGTACTTC,TRBJ2-4,TRBV5-6,.,medium-sized
CASAPSGTDTQYF,TGTGCTAGTGCCCCCTCGGGCACAGATACGCAGTATTTT,TRBJ2-3,TRBV12-5,.,many
CASSPQGLGSYNEQFF,TGCGCCAGCAGCCCCCAGGGACTAGGCTCCTACAATGAGCAGTTCTTC,TRBJ2-1,TRBV5-1,TRBD2,many
CSARDRISSTDTQYF,TGCAGTGCTAGAGATCGAATCTCTAGCACAGATACGCAGTATTTT,TRBJ2-3,TRBV20-1,.,many
CSALRYGGLRNEQYF,TGCAGTGCCCTAAGGTATGGGGGGCTTAGGAACGAGCAGTACTTC,TRBJ2-7,TRBV20-1,.,once
CATRGSSNQPQHF,TGTGCCACTCGAGGTAGTAGCAATCAGCCCCAGCATTTT,TRBJ1-5,TRBV24-1,.,many
CASSLGTGDNQPQHF,TGTGCCAGCAGCTTAGGTACAGGGGACAATCAGCCCCAGCATTTT,TRBJ1-5,TRBV7-9,TRBD1,many
CASISVYGYTF,TGTGCCAGTATCTCAGTATACGGCTACACCTTC,TRBJ1-2,TRBV5-6,.,.
CASSYSGGNKYNEQFF,TGTGCCAGCAGTTACTCTGGGGGGAACAAGTACAATGAGCAGTTCTTC,TRBJ2-1,TRBV6-5,.,many
CASSPGVGTGGRTQYF,TGTGCCAGCAGCCCGGGGGTTGGAACAGGGGGTAGGACCCAGTACTTC,TRBJ2-5,TRBV7-2,TRBD1,many
CASSPRQTGANVLTF,TGTGCCAGCAGCCCTCGCCAAACTGGGGCCAACGTCCTGACTTTC,TRBJ2-6,TRBV11-3,.,.
CSARGVYMASGATDTQYF,TGCAGTGCTAGAGGTGTATATATGGCTAGCGGGGCAACAGATACGCAGTATTTT,TRBJ2-3,TRBV20-1,TRBD2,many